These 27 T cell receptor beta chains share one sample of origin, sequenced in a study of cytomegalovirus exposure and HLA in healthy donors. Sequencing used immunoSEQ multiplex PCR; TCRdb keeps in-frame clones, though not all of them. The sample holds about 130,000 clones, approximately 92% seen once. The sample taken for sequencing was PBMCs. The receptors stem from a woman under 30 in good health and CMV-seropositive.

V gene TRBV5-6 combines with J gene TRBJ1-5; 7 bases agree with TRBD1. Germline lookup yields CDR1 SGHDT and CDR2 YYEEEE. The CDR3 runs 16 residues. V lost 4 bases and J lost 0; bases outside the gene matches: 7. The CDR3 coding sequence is TGTGCCAGCAGCCTCAGGGGGGCCTATAGCAATCAGCCCCAGCATTTT. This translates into CASSLRGAYSNQPQHF. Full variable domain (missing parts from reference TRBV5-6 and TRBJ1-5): DAGVTQSPTHLIKTRGQQVTLRCSPKSGHDTVSWYQQALGQGPQFIFQYYEEEERQRGNFPDRFSGHQFPNYSSELNVNALLLGDSALYLCASSLRGAYSNQPQHFGDGTRLSIL.

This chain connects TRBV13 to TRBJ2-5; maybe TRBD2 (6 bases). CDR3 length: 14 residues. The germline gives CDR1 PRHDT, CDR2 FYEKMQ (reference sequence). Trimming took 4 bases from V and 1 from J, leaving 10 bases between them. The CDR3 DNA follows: TGTGCCAGCAGCTCCCGGGGGATCCAAGAGACCCAGTACTTC. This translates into CASSSRGIQETQYF.

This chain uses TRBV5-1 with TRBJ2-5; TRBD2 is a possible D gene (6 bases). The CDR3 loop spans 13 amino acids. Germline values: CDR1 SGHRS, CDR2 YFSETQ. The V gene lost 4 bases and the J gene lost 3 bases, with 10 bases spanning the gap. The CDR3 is CASSRTGEETQYF. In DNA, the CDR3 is TGCGCCAGCAGCCGTACGGGGGAAGAGACCCAGTACTTC.

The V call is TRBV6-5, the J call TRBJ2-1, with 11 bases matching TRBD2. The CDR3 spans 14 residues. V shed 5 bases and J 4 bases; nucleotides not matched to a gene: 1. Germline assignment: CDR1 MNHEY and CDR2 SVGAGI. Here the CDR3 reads CASSRTSGYNEQFF. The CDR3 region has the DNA TGTGCCAGCAGTCGGACTAGCGGGTACAATGAGCAGTTCTTC.

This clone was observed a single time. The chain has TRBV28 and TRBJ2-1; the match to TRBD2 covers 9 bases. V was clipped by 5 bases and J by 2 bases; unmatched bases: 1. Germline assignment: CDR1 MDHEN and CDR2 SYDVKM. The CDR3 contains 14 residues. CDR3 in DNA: TGTGCCAGCAGTCCTAGCGGGGCCTACAATGAGCAGTTCTTC. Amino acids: CASSPSGAYNEQFF.

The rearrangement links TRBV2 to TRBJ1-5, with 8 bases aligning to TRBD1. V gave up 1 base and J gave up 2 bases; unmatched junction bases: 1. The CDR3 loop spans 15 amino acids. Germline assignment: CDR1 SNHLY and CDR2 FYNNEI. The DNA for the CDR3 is TGTGCCAGCAGTGAAGAGACAGGGGGCAATCAGCCCCAGCATTTT. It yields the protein CASSEETGGNQPQHF.

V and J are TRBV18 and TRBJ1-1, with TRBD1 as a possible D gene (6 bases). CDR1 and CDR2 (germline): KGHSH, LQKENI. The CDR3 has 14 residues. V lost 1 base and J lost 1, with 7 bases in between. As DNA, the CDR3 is TGTGCCAGCTCACCACAGGGGGAGAACACTGAAGCTTTCTTT. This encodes CASSPQGENTEAFF.

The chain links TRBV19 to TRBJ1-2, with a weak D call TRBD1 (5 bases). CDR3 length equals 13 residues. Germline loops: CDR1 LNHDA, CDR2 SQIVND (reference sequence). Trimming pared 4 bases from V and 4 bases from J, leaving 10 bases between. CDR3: CASSSDSVYGYTF. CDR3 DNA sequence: TGTGCCAGTAGTAGCGACAGTGTCTATGGCTACACCTTC.

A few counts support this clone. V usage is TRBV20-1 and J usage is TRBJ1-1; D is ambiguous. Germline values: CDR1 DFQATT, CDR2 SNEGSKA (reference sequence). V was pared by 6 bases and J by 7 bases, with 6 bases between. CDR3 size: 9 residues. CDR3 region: CSARYEAFF. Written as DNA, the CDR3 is TGCAGTGCGAGATATGAAGCTTTCTTT.

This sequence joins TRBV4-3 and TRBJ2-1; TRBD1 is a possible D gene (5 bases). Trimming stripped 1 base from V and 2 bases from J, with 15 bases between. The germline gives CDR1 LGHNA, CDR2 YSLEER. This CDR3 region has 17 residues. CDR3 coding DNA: TGCGCCAGCAGCCAAGTGTCAGGGCAGATACCCTACAATGAGCAGTTCTTC. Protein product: CASSQVSGQIPYNEQFF.

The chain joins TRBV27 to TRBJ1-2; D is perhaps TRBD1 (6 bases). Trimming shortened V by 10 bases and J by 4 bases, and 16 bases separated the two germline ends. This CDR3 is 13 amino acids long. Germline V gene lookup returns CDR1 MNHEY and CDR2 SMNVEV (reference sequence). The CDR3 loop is CATGSTGPYGYTF. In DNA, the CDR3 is TGTGCCACCGGTTCTACAGGGCCCTATGGCTACACCTTC.

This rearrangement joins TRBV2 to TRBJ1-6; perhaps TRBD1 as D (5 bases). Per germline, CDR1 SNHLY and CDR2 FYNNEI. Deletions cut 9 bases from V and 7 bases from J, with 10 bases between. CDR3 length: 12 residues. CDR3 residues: CASQRGNSPLHF. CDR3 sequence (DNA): TGTGCCAGTCAACGGGGGAATTCACCCCTCCACTTT.

Written as DNA, the CDR3 is TGTGCCAGCAGCTTAGCGCCTAGCGGGGGCGATTACGAGCAGTACTTC. This codes for CASSLAPSGGDYEQYF. The gene calls are TRBV11-2 and TRBJ2-7, with 10 bases fitting TRBD2. The CDR3 totals 16 residues. CDR1 is SGHAT, CDR2 FQNNGV, per germline. V trimming: 1 base; J trimming: 4 bases; junction bases outside the gene matches: 7. The complete variable domain, with remaining parts taken from reference TRBV11-2 and TRBJ2-7, reads EAGVAQSPRYKIIEKRQSVAFWCNPISGHATLYWYQQILGQGPKLLIQFQNNGVVDDSQLPKDRFSAERLKGVDSTLKIQPAKLEDSAVYLCASSLAPSGGDYEQYFGPGTRLTVT.

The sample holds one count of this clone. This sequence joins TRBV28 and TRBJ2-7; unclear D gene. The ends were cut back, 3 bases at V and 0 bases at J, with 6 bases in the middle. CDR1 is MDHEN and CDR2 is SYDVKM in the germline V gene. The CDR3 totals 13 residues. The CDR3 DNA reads TGTGCCAGCAGTTTTACAGCCTCCTACGAGCAGTACTTC. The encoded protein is CASSFTASYEQYF.

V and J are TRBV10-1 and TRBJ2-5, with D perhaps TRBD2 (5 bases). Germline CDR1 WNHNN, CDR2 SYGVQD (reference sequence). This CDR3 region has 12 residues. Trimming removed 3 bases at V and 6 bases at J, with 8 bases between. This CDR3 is CASSDGGQTQYF. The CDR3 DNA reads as TGCGCCAGCAGTGACGGAGGTCAGACCCAGTACTTC.

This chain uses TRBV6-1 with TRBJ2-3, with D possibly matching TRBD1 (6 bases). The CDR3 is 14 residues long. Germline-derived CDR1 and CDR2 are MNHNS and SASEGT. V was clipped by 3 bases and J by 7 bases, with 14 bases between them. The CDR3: CASSDRPGGYTQYF. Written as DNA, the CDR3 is TGTGCCAGCAGTGACAGGCCTGGGGGCTATACGCAGTATTTT.

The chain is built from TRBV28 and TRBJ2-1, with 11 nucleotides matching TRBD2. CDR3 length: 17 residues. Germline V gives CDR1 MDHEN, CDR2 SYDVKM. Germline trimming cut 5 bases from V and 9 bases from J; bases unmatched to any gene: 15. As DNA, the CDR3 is TGTGCCAGCAGTACGCGAACCGGGACTAGCGGAATAGTTGAGCAGTTCTTC. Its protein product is CASSTRTGTSGIVEQFF.

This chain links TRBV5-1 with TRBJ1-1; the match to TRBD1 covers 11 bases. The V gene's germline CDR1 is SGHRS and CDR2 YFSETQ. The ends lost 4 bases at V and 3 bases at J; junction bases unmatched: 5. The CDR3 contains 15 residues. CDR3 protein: CASSSRDRGDTEAFF. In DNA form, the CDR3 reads TGCGCCAGCAGCAGCCGGGACAGGGGGGACACTGAAGCTTTCTTT.

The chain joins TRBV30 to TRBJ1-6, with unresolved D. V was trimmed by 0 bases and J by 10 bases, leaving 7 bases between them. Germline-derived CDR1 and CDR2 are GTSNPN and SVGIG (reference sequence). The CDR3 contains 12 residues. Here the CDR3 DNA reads TGTGCCTGGAGTGTACTGGTCTCACCCCTCCACTTT. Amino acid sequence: CAWSVLVSPLHF.

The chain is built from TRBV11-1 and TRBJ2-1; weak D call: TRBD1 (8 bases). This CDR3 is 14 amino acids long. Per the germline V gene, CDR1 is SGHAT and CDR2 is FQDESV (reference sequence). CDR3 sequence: CASGTGSSYSEQFF. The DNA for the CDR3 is TGTGCGAGCGGGACAGGCTCGTCGTATTCGGAGCAGTTCTTC.

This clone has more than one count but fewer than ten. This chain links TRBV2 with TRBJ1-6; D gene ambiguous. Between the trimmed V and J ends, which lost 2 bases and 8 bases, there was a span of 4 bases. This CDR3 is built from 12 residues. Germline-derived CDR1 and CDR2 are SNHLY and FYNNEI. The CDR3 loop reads CASSERYSPLHF. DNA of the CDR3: TGTGCCAGCAGTGAACGGTATTCACCCCTCCACTTT.

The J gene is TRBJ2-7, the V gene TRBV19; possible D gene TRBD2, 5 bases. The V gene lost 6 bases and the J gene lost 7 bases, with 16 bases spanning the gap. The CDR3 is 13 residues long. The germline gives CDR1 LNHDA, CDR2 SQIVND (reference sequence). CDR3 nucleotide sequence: TGTGCCAGTAGAGGAGGCTCTTCCGGTGAGCAGTACTTC. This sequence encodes CASRGGSSGEQYF.

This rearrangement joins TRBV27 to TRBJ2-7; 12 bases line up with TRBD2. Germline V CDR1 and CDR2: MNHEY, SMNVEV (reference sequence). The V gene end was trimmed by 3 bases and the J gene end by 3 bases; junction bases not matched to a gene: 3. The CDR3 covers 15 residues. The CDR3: CASSFRLAGVYEQYF. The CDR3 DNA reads TGTGCCAGCAGTTTTCGACTAGCGGGGGTCTACGAGCAGTACTTC.

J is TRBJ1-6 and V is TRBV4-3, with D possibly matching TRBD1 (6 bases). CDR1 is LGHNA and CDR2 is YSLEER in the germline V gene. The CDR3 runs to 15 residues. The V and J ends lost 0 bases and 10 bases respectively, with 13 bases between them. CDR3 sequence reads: CASSQDEGVGSPLHF. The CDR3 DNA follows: TGCGCCAGCAGCCAAGATGAGGGGGTTGGGTCACCCCTCCACTTT.

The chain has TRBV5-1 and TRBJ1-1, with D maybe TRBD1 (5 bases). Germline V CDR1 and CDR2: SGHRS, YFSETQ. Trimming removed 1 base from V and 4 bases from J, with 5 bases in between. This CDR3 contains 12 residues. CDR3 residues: CASSLTGTEAFF. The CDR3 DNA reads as TGCGCCAGCAGCTTGACAGGCACTGAAGCTTTCTTT.

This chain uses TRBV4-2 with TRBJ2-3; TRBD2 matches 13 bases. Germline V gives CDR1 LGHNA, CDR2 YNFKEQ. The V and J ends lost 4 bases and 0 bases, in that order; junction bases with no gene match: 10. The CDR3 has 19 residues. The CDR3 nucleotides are TGTGCCAGCAGCCCGTTGACTAGCGGGGGGCGAATAAGCACAGATACGCAGTATTTT. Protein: CASSPLTSGGRISTDTQYF.

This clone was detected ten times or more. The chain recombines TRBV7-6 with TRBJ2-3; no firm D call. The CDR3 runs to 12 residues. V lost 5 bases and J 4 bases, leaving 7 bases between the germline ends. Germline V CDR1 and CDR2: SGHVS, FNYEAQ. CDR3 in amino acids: CASSQAADTQYF. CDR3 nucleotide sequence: TGTGCCAGCAGCCAAGCCGCAGATACGCAGTATTTT.